The rows below give T cell receptor beta chains drawn from one sample of a study of T cell responses to AZD1222 COVID-19 vaccine. Method: immunoSEQ multiplex PCR; TCRdb's copy keeps in-frame clones and lacks some. The table lists about 160,000 clones, 70% to 90% of them singletons, with 4.3% in the top ten. Source: peripheral blood, taken 28 days after the second AZD1222 dose. The receptors stem from an adult who received the AZD1222 COVID-19 vaccine. The CDR3 runs from the conserved cysteine through the conserved F or W. The order of the fields is V gene, clone size, D gene, J gene, CDR3 DNA, CDR3 protein. The D gene is left open where the match is weak. Clone size is not always given. Where it is, it says once, few, many or a class for expanded clones.

v_gene: TRBV27
abundance: NA
d_gene: NA
j_gene: TRBJ2-2
CDR3nt: TGTGCCAGCAGTTTGCAGGGGTGGAACACCGGGGAGCTGTTTTTT
CDR3aa: CASSLQGWNTGELFF

v_gene: TRBV7-3
abundance: once
d_gene: NA
j_gene: TRBJ1-1
CDR3nt: TGTGCCAGCAGCACCGGGGGTAACACTGAAGCTTTCTTT
CDR3aa: CASSTGGNTEAFF

v_gene: TRBV10-3
abundance: once
d_gene: NA
j_gene: TRBJ1-5
CDR3nt: TGTGCCATCAGTGATCCCAATCAGCCCCAGCATTTT
CDR3aa: CAISDPNQPQHF

v_gene: TRBV13
abundance: NA
d_gene: TRBD1
j_gene: TRBJ1-6
CDR3nt: TGTGCCAGCAGCCCCCGGACAGGGGGTTCTTCACCCCTCCACTTT
CDR3aa: CASSPRTGGSSPLHF

v_gene: TRBV6-5
abundance: once
d_gene: TRBD1
j_gene: TRBJ1-5
CDR3nt: TGTGCCAGCAGGGGACAGATTAGCAATCAGCCCCAGCATTTT
CDR3aa: CASRGQISNQPQHF

v_gene: TRBV5-1
abundance: NA
d_gene: NA
j_gene: TRBJ2-5
CDR3nt: TGCGCCAGCAGCCCCCCCCTCGGTGCTCAAGAGACCCAGTACTTC
CDR3aa: CASSPPLGAQETQYF

v_gene: TRBV5-4
abundance: NA
d_gene: TRBD1
j_gene: TRBJ1-1
CDR3nt: TGTGCCAGCGCTTATTCCGGGACAGGGGTAGTAGCTTTCTTT
CDR3aa: CASAYSGTGVVAFF

v_gene: TRBV12-5
abundance: few
d_gene: TRBD1
j_gene: TRBJ2-7
CDR3nt: TGTGCTAGTGGTGAGACAGGGGCCTACGAGCAGTACTTC
CDR3aa: CASGETGAYEQYF

v_gene: TRBV18
abundance: NA
d_gene: NA
j_gene: TRBJ1-1
CDR3nt: TGTGCCAGCTCACCACCGGGGCGGGGAGGGACTGAAGCTTTCTTT
CDR3aa: CASSPPGRGGTEAFF

v_gene: TRBV19
abundance: NA
d_gene: NA
j_gene: TRBJ1-1
CDR3nt: TGTGCCAGTAGTCGATTGACGGAAGCTTTCTTT
CDR3aa: CASSRLTEAFF

v_gene: TRBV14
abundance: NA
d_gene: NA
j_gene: TRBJ2-5
CDR3nt: TGTGCCAGCAGCGGGGAGGAGGCCCAGTACTTC
CDR3aa: CASSGEEAQYF

v_gene: TRBV9
abundance: NA
d_gene: NA
j_gene: TRBJ2-3
CDR3nt: TGTGCCAGCAGCGTCATGGGCGGTCCCACAGATACGCAGTATTTT
CDR3aa: CASSVMGGPTDTQYF

v_gene: TRBV6-6
abundance: NA
d_gene: NA
j_gene: TRBJ1-2
CDR3nt: TGTGCCAGCAGCCCCGACGGCTATGGCTACACCTTC
CDR3aa: CASSPDGYGYTF

v_gene: TRBV7-8
abundance: NA
d_gene: NA
j_gene: TRBJ1-1
CDR3nt: TGTGCCAGCTCCCGGGGAGGGAGGGACACTGAAGCTTTCTTT
CDR3aa: CASSRGGRDTEAFF

v_gene: TRBV5-5
abundance: NA
d_gene: NA
j_gene: TRBJ2-6
CDR3nt: TGTGCCAGCAGCTTCGCAGGGGCTGGGGCCAACGTCCTGACTTTC
CDR3aa: CASSFAGAGANVLTF

v_gene: TRBV6-5
abundance: NA
d_gene: NA
j_gene: TRBJ2-7
CDR3nt: TGTGCCAGCAGTCGCGGTTACCACGAGCAGTACTTC
CDR3aa: CASSRGYHEQYF

v_gene: TRBV19
abundance: NA
d_gene: NA
j_gene: TRBJ2-1
CDR3nt: TGTGCCAGTAGTGTGCATGGGGTTCGGGAGCAGTTCTTC
CDR3aa: CASSVHGVREQFF

v_gene: TRBV11-2
abundance: NA
d_gene: TRBD1
j_gene: TRBJ1-2
CDR3nt: TGTGCCAGCAGGGCCTACAGGGGGGAGAACTATGGCTACACCTTC
CDR3aa: CASRAYRGENYGYTF

v_gene: TRBV4-2
abundance: NA
d_gene: NA
j_gene: TRBJ2-1
CDR3nt: TGTGCCAGCAGCCAAGAAGCCTTTTCCTCCTACAATGAGCAGTTCTTC
CDR3aa: CASSQEAFSSYNEQFF

v_gene: TRBV30
abundance: NA
d_gene: NA
j_gene: TRBJ1-5
CDR3nt: TGTGCCTGGAGTGTAGGGTTTGATCAGCCCCAGCATTTT
CDR3aa: CAWSVGFDQPQHF

v_gene: TRBV5-8
abundance: NA
d_gene: TRBD1
j_gene: TRBJ2-7
CDR3nt: TGTGCCAGCAGCCTCAGGGGGCAGCCCTCCTACGAGCAGTACTTC
CDR3aa: CASSLRGQPSYEQYF

v_gene: TRBV10-3
abundance: NA
d_gene: NA
j_gene: TRBJ2-7
CDR3nt: TGTGCCATCAGTGAGTCGGGATACGAGCAGTACTTC
CDR3aa: CAISESGYEQYF

v_gene: TRBV30
abundance: NA
d_gene: TRBD1
j_gene: TRBJ1-1
CDR3nt: TGTGCCTGCAGGGGGGGGCGTTTGAACACTGAAGCTTTCTTT
CDR3aa: CACRGGRLNTEAFF

v_gene: TRBV5-8
abundance: NA
d_gene: NA
j_gene: TRBJ1-6
CDR3nt: TGTGCCAGCAGCCCCTATAATTCACCCCTCCACTTT
CDR3aa: CASSPYNSPLHF

v_gene: TRBV5-6
abundance: NA
d_gene: TRBD1
j_gene: TRBJ2-5
CDR3nt: TGTGCCAGCAGCTTGGCCGCCGGGACAGCCGAGACCCAGTACTTC
CDR3aa: CASSLAAGTAETQYF

v_gene: TRBV7-3
abundance: few
d_gene: TRBD1
j_gene: TRBJ1-2
CDR3nt: TGTGCCAGCAGCTTGACAGGGGGCTATGGCTACACCTTC
CDR3aa: CASSLTGGYGYTF

v_gene: TRBV5-5
abundance: few
d_gene: NA
j_gene: TRBJ1-5
CDR3nt: TGTGCCAGCAGCTGGCAGGGGTTGCAGCCCCAGCATTTT
CDR3aa: CASSWQGLQPQHF

v_gene: TRBV5-5
abundance: NA
d_gene: NA
j_gene: TRBJ1-2
CDR3nt: TGTGCCACCCTGGGCAGGGAACATGGCTACACCTTC
CDR3aa: CATLGREHGYTF

v_gene: TRBV25-1
abundance: NA
d_gene: NA
j_gene: TRBJ1-1
CDR3nt: TGTGCCAGCTCCCACCAGGACACTCGGGCTTTCTTT
CDR3aa: CASSHQDTRAFF

v_gene: TRBV5-4
abundance: once
d_gene: TRBD2
j_gene: TRBJ2-5
CDR3nt: TGTGCCAGCAGCTTGGAGGCTACTAGCGGGGGGGAAGAGACCCAGTACTTC
CDR3aa: CASSLEATSGGEETQYF

v_gene: TRBV10-2
abundance: NA
d_gene: NA
j_gene: TRBJ1-6
CDR3nt: TGCGCCAGCAGTGACAGAAATTCACCCCTCCACTTT
CDR3aa: CASSDRNSPLHF

v_gene: TRBV6-1
abundance: NA
d_gene: TRBD2
j_gene: TRBJ2-5
CDR3nt: TGTGCCAGCAGTGGGGTAGCGGGGGGTGCTCAAGAGACCCAGTACTTC
CDR3aa: CASSGVAGGAQETQYF

v_gene: TRBV18
abundance: NA
d_gene: NA
j_gene: TRBJ2-1
CDR3nt: TGTGCCAGCTCACCCTCCCGGAGGGGGGTTCACAATGAGCAGTTCTTC
CDR3aa: CASSPSRRGVHNEQFF

v_gene: TRBV4-3
abundance: NA
d_gene: NA
j_gene: TRBJ1-1
CDR3nt: TGCGCCAGCAGCCAAGATGGGGGCCGGAACACTGAAGCTTTCTTT
CDR3aa: CASSQDGGRNTEAFF

v_gene: TRBV28
abundance: NA
d_gene: NA
j_gene: TRBJ2-7
CDR3nt: TGTGCCAGCGGTTTGAAGGACTACGAGCAGTACTTC
CDR3aa: CASGLKDYEQYF

v_gene: TRBV18
abundance: NA
d_gene: NA
j_gene: TRBJ2-1
CDR3nt: TGTGCCAGCTCACCACAGGCCTCCTACAATGAGCAGTTCTTC
CDR3aa: CASSPQASYNEQFF

v_gene: TRBV5-4
abundance: NA
d_gene: NA
j_gene: TRBJ2-5
CDR3nt: TGTGCCAGCAGCCAGGACCTATGGGAGACCCAGTACTTC
CDR3aa: CASSQDLWETQYF

v_gene: TRBV2
abundance: few
d_gene: NA
j_gene: TRBJ1-4
CDR3nt: TGTGCCAGCAACCGACAGACTAATGAAAAACTGTTTTTT
CDR3aa: CASNRQTNEKLFF

v_gene: TRBV19
abundance: NA
d_gene: NA
j_gene: TRBJ1-1
CDR3nt: TGTGCCAGTAGCCTCGGGCTAGTTGAAGCTTTCTTT
CDR3aa: CASSLGLVEAFF

v_gene: TRBV29-1
abundance: NA
d_gene: NA
j_gene: TRBJ2-7
CDR3nt: TGCAGCGTACAGGCCGGACCTACCTACGAGCAGTACTTC
CDR3aa: CSVQAGPTYEQYF

v_gene: TRBV11-2
abundance: NA
d_gene: TRBD2
j_gene: TRBJ2-5
CDR3nt: TGTGCCAGCAGCTTCTTAGCGGGGAAAGAGACCCAGTACTTC
CDR3aa: CASSFLAGKETQYF

v_gene: TRBV7-9
abundance: few
d_gene: NA
j_gene: TRBJ1-1
CDR3nt: TGTGCCAGCTGTTTAAGCGACACTGAAGCTTTCTTT
CDR3aa: CASCLSDTEAFF

v_gene: TRBV2
abundance: once
d_gene: TRBD2
j_gene: TRBJ2-5
CDR3nt: TGTGCCAGCAGACGGACTAGCGGGGCTGAGACCCAGTACTTC
CDR3aa: CASRRTSGAETQYF

v_gene: TRBV6-6
abundance: NA
d_gene: NA
j_gene: TRBJ1-3
CDR3nt: TGTGCCAGCAGTTTCGAAGCCACCATATATTTT
CDR3aa: CASSFEATIYF

v_gene: TRBV4-1
abundance: NA
d_gene: NA
j_gene: TRBJ1-2
CDR3nt: TGCGCCAGCAGCCCAAGCGGATCTGGTTTTTCTAACTATGGCTACACCTTC
CDR3aa: CASSPSGSGFSNYGYTF

v_gene: TRBV5-1
abundance: NA
d_gene: NA
j_gene: TRBJ1-5
CDR3nt: TGCGCCAGCAGCTTGGACCCAGGGCGCCAGCCCCAGCATTTT
CDR3aa: CASSLDPGRQPQHF

v_gene: TRBV15
abundance: once
d_gene: NA
j_gene: TRBJ1-2
CDR3nt: TGTGCCACCAGCAGAGATCAGGAGAACTATGGCTACACCTTC
CDR3aa: CATSRDQENYGYTF

v_gene: TRBV18
abundance: NA
d_gene: NA
j_gene: TRBJ1-1
CDR3nt: TGTGCCAGCTCACCACCGGTCCGGACTGAAGCTTTCTTT
CDR3aa: CASSPPVRTEAFF

v_gene: TRBV10-3
abundance: NA
d_gene: NA
j_gene: TRBJ1-3
CDR3nt: TGTGCCATCACGACAGCCCTTACCTTCTCTGGAAACACCATATATTTT
CDR3aa: CAITTALTFSGNTIYF

v_gene: TRBV27
abundance: NA
d_gene: NA
j_gene: TRBJ1-2
CDR3nt: TGTGCCAGCAGTTTATCCAGAGGGTATGGCTACACCTTC
CDR3aa: CASSLSRGYGYTF

v_gene: TRBV4-3
abundance: NA
d_gene: TRBD1
j_gene: TRBJ1-4
CDR3nt: TGCGCCAGCAGCCAAGACGGGACAGGGAGTAATGAAAAACTGTTTTTT
CDR3aa: CASSQDGTGSNEKLFF

v_gene: TRBV30
abundance: NA
d_gene: NA
j_gene: TRBJ2-6
CDR3nt: TGTGCCTGGAGTGAGGGTACTGGGGCCAACGTCCTGACTTTC
CDR3aa: CAWSEGTGANVLTF

v_gene: TRBV6-1
abundance: few
d_gene: NA
j_gene: TRBJ2-2
CDR3nt: TGTGCCAGCAGTGAAAGGAGTACCGGGGAGCTGTTTTTT
CDR3aa: CASSERSTGELFF

v_gene: TRBV18
abundance: NA
d_gene: NA
j_gene: TRBJ1-1
CDR3nt: TGTGCCAGCTCCGTGGTGGGGGTGAGCACTGAAGCTTTCTTT
CDR3aa: CASSVVGVSTEAFF

v_gene: TRBV6-2/TRBV6-3
abundance: NA
d_gene: NA
j_gene: TRBJ1-1
CDR3nt: TGTGCCAGCAGTTCCGTTCGCGGCACTGAAGCTTTCTTT
CDR3aa: CASSSVRGTEAFF

v_gene: TRBV27
abundance: NA
d_gene: TRBD1
j_gene: TRBJ1-5
CDR3nt: TGTGCCAGCAGCCCCTTAGGACAGGGCGACCAGCCCCAGCATTTT
CDR3aa: CASSPLGQGDQPQHF